The T cell receptor (beta chain) under discussion was sequenced for a study of CD8 T cells in Susac syndrome. From blood CD8+ and CD4+ T cells, TCR beta sequences were generated. J lost 3 bases, V lost 2 bases, and 8 bases had no gene match. The CDR3 extends over 15 amino acids. The germline CDR1 and CDR2 sequences are GTSNPN and SVGIG (reference sequence). cDNA came from approximately 0.5 to 1 ug RNA primed by random hexamers. Using its own MiXCR run on the immunoSEQ multiplex PCR reads, TCRdb lists one record per CDR3 protein. This table has some 50,000 distinct CDR3 sequences, around 93% appearing once.

This chain joins TRBV30 and TRBJ2-7; 9 bases align to TRBD1. The TCR sequence derives from a human donor with Susac syndrome. The sequencing sample was made of CD8+ T cells from PBMCs. Here the CDR3 reads CAWSQGQGIIYEQYF. The CDR3 DNA is TGTGCCTGGAGTCAGGGACAGGGAATTATCTACGAGCAGTACTTC.